These 11 T cell receptor beta chains were sequenced from one sample in a study of beta chain features in type 1 diabetes. Sequencing targeted expressed TCRB transcripts, as all isolated RNA had been reverse transcribed. Only in-frame clones appear in the TCRdb table, and some are missing; sequencing was by immunoSEQ multiplex PCR. The table lists 140,000 or so clones, over 9.5% of them singletons. Sample: naive CD4+ T cells from blood. Receptors were obtained from a young man in good health.

In its sample, this clone was seen a few times. CDR3 bases: TGTGCCAGCAGCTTACAAAGGCTCGTTGGGACTAGCGGCTACGAGCAGTACTTC. Translation: CASSLQRLVGTSGYEQYF. The gene calls are TRBV7-2 and TRBJ2-7; the match to TRBD2 covers 11 bases. Germline V lookup: CDR1 SGHTA, CDR2 FQGNSA. The CDR3 has 18 amino acids. V lost 2 bases to trimming and J lost 3 bases; unmatched junction nucleotides: 12.

The sample holds a few counts of this clone. One junction end disagrees with the germline gene, perhaps due to a read error. This chain uses TRBV28 with TRBJ2-7; the match to TRBD1 covers 8 bases. The CDR3 contains 13 residues. The germline CDR1 and CDR2 sequences are MDHEN and SYDVKM. CDR3 DNA: TGTGCCAGCAGCTCAACCGGGACAGGTTACCCTCTCTTC. Translation: CASSSTGTGYPLF. Supplemented by reference TRBV28 and TRBJ2-7, the full variable domain reads DVKVTQSSRYLVKRTGEKVFLECVQDMDHENMFWYRQDPGLGLRLIYFSYDVKMKEKGDIPEGYSVSREKKERFSLILESASTNQTSMYLCASSSTGTGYPLFGPGTRLTVT.

The rearrangement joins TRBV4-3 to TRBJ1-5; no clear D. The CDR3 totals 14 residues. V lost 0 bases and J lost 10, with 13 bases in between. Germline CDR1 and CDR2: LGHNA and YSLEER. This chain's CDR3 is CASSQDILARPQHF. CDR3 nucleotide sequence: TGCGCCAGCAGCCAAGATATCCTGGCTCGTCCCCAGCATTTT.

This rearrangement joins TRBV6-5 to TRBJ2-7; 7 bases align to TRBD1. The CDR3 is made up of 14 amino acids. V was pared by 4 bases and J by 3 bases, with 6 bases of the junction left unmatched. CDR1 is MNHEY and CDR2 is SVGAGI in the germline V gene. CDR3 sequence reads: CASSLGQHDYEQYF. The CDR3 coding sequence is TGTGCCAGCAGTTTGGGACAGCATGACTACGAGCAGTACTTC.

The chain is built from TRBV18 and TRBJ1-2; D uncertain. Trimming left V 0 bases short and J 8 bases short, with 13 bases between. Germline V gene sequence: CDR1 KGHSH, CDR2 LQKENI. The CDR3 length is 14 residues. CDR3 region: CASSPPNSGEGYTF. As DNA, the CDR3 is TGTGCCAGCTCACCACCGAATTCAGGCGAGGGCTACACCTTC.

The rearrangement links TRBV7-2 to TRBJ2-1; TRBD2 agrees at 13 bases. CDR3 size: 17 residues. The junction had 7 bases not matched to a gene; V was cut back by 1 base and J by 7 bases. The germline V gene has CDR1 SGHTA and CDR2 FQGNSA. The CDR3 region has the DNA TGTGCCAGCAGCTTAGAGAGATCACTAGCGGGGGGGAATGAGCAGTTCTTC. Translation gives CASSLERSLAGGNEQFF.

The gene calls are TRBV7-2 and TRBJ2-3; 9 bases are shared with TRBD1. CDR3 length: 16 residues. Looked up from germline, CDR1 is SGHTA and CDR2 is FQGNSA. Trimming cost V 1 base and J 2 bases; bases outside gene matches: 4. CDR3 sequence: CASSLGGTGFTDTQYF. CDR3 in DNA: TGTGCCAGCAGCTTAGGCGGGACAGGGTTCACAGATACGCAGTATTTT.

The chain carries TRBV4-2 and TRBJ2-1; 11 bases agree with TRBD2. Germline CDR1 and CDR2: LGHNA and YNFKEQ. J was trimmed by 8 bases and V by 6 bases; bases with no gene match: 9. CDR3 length equals 15 residues. The CDR3 DNA reads as TGTGCCAGCAGTCGTAGCGGGGGGGCCACTGATGAGCAGTTCTTC. This gives the protein CASSRSGGATDEQFF.

This clone was observed a handful of times. V usage is TRBV11-2 and J usage is TRBJ1-6; TRBD1 matches at 10 bases. The CDR3 is 14 amino acids. Germline assignment: CDR1 SGHAT and CDR2 FQNNGV. Losses at the gene ends were 5 bases for V and 9 bases for J; bases not matched to a gene: 4. The CDR3 reads CASSPGTGASPLHF. The CDR3 region has the DNA TGTGCCAGCAGCCCAGGGACAGGGGCTTCACCCCTCCACTTT.

The V call is TRBV19, the J call TRBJ1-2; 7 bases align to TRBD1. The ends lost 4 bases at V and 4 bases at J; junction bases unmatched: 6. The CDR3 contains 14 residues. Germline CDR1 reads LNHDA; CDR2 reads SQIVND (reference sequence). The CDR3 region is CASSSRDRIYGYTF. CDR3 sequence (DNA): TGTGCCAGTAGTAGTCGGGACAGAATCTATGGCTACACCTTC.

This clone was detected a few times. The chain joins TRBV4-3 to TRBJ1-2; TRBD1 might be the D (6 bases). The CDR3 is 14 residues long. V lost 2 bases and J lost 7, with 14 bases in between. Per the germline V gene, CDR1 is LGHNA and CDR2 is YSLEER. The CDR3 sequence: CASSQRTGIFGYTF. CDR3 in DNA: TGCGCCAGCAGCCAACGCACAGGGATCTTTGGCTACACCTTC.